The 26 T cell receptor beta chains presented below share a single source sample, sequenced in a study of cytomegalovirus exposure and HLA in healthy donors. With 60 Vbeta and 13 Jbeta primers, the PCR was carried out. Assay used: immunoSEQ multiplex PCR; TCRdb lists only in-frame clones, some missing. The data show around 150,000 clones, roughly 75% seen once. Sequencing was performed on PBMCs. Receptors were obtained from a man aged 35-49 years in good health and CMV-seropositive.

V and J are TRBV30 and TRBJ1-1; maybe TRBD1 (5 bases). The CDR3 loop spans 13 amino acids. CDR1 GTSNPN and CDR2 SVGIG come from the germline V gene (reference sequence). The germline V and J ends were trimmed by 3 bases and 0 bases, with 8 bases remaining between them. CDR3 sequence reads: CAWSAQVNTEAFF. The CDR3 DNA is TGTGCCTGGAGCGCACAGGTGAACACTGAAGCTTTCTTT. Drawing the rest from reference TRBV30 and TRBJ1-1, the complete variable domain is SQTIHQWPATLVQPVGSPLSLECTVEGTSNPNLYWYRQAAGRGLQLLFYSVGIGQISSEVPQNLSASRPQDRQFILSSKKLLLSDSGFYLCAWSAQVNTEAFFGQGTRLTVV.

The chain uses TRBV11-2 and TRBJ2-7; D perhaps matches TRBD1 (5 bases). The CDR3 consists of 12 residues. Germline-derived CDR1 and CDR2 are SGHAT and FQNNGV. Trimming cost V 2 bases and J 6 bases, with 8 bases left between them. This CDR3 is CASSLTGVEQYF. DNA for the CDR3: TGTGCCAGCAGCTTAACAGGTGTCGAGCAGTACTTC.

This clone was counted between two and nine times. The rearrangement uses TRBV6-1 and TRBJ1-1; the D is unclear. Germline CDR1 MNHNS, CDR2 SASEGT. Trimming took 1 base from V and 1 from J, leaving 10 bases between them. This CDR3 contains 15 residues. In nucleotides, the CDR3 is TGTGCCAGCAGTGAAGTTTTATCCCGGAACACTGAAGCTTTCTTT. The encoded protein is CASSEVLSRNTEAFF.

As to this clone: Other nucleotide sequences in the sample specify the same CDR3. The chain couples TRBV27 to TRBJ1-1; 8 bases fit TRBD1. V shed 4 bases, J shed 5 bases, and the junction held 6 bases outside the gene matches. This CDR3 region has 14 residues. The germline V gene has CDR1 MNHEY and CDR2 SMNVEV (reference sequence). In DNA, the CDR3 is TGTGCCAGCAGTTCAGGACAGGGTGGAACTGAAGCTTTCTTT. It specifies CASSSGQGGTEAFF.

The count of this clone is one. The rearrangement uses TRBV2 and TRBJ2-7; TRBD2 matches at 9 bases. Trimming took 2 bases from V and 4 from J; bases not matched to a gene: 9. The CDR3 totals 16 residues. The germline CDR1 and CDR2 sequences are SNHLY and FYNNEI. The CDR3 DNA is TGTGCCAGCAGTGAATACCGGGGGACTAGCTGGTACGAGCAGTACTTC. Amino acid sequence: CASSEYRGTSWYEQYF.

This clone showed up just once. The V call is TRBV15, the J call TRBJ1-6; a possible D gene is TRBD1 (5 bases). Germline values: CDR1 LNHNV, CDR2 YYDKDF (reference sequence). V was trimmed by 5 bases and J by 0 bases, leaving 11 bases between them. The CDR3 has 16 amino acids. CDR3 nucleotides: TGTGCCACCAGCGCGGGGGGGATCTCCTATAATTCACCCCTCCACTTT. As protein: CATSAGGISYNSPLHF. The complete variable domain, with remaining parts taken from reference TRBV15 and TRBJ1-6, reads DAMVIQNPRYQVTQFGKPVTLSCSQTLNHNVMYWYQQKSSQAPKLLFHYYDKDFNNEADTPDNFQSRRPNTSFCFLDIRSPGLGDTAMYLCATSAGGISYNSPLHFGNGTRLTVT.

The chain links TRBV4-3 to TRBJ1-4; D is unresolved. Germline loops: CDR1 LGHNA, CDR2 YSLEER. The CDR3 extends over 15 amino acids. V lost 0 bases and J lost 7, with 12 bases in between. Written as DNA, the CDR3 is TGCGCCAGCAGCCAAGACTACGGGGTTAGTGAAAAACTGTTTTTT. This codes for CASSQDYGVSEKLFF.

The V and J genes are TRBV30 and TRBJ2-7; 9 bases match TRBD1. Germline lookup yields CDR1 GTSNPN and CDR2 SVGIG (reference sequence). The CDR3 loop spans 15 amino acids. Losses at the gene ends were 0 bases for V and 7 bases for J; bases not matched to a gene: 10. The CDR3 nucleotides are TGTGCCTGGAGTGTCGGTGGGACAGGGTCATTTGAGCAGTACTTC. Its protein product is CAWSVGGTGSFEQYF.

This clone turned up a few times. The rearrangement uses TRBV13 and TRBJ2-7; 7 bases are shared with TRBD1. The CDR3 is made up of 12 amino acids. J was trimmed by 6 bases and V by 4 bases; bases with no gene match: 3. Germline V gives CDR1 PRHDT, CDR2 FYEKMQ (reference sequence). CDR3 sequence: CASSSQGSEQYF. CDR3 nucleotides: TGTGCCAGCAGCTCACAGGGGTCCGAGCAGTACTTC.

The V gene is TRBV7-9, the J gene TRBJ2-3, with D possibly being TRBD2 (7 bases). This CDR3 contains 19 residues. Germline V lookup: CDR1 SEHNR, CDR2 FQNEAQ (reference sequence). Between the trimmed V and J ends, which lost 5 bases and 2 bases, there was a span of 26 bases. Here the CDR3 reads CASSPLRGGVKPSTDTQYF. Written as DNA, the CDR3 is TGTGCCAGCAGCCCACTAAGGGGGGGCGTGAAGCCATCCACAGATACGCAGTATTTT.

The V and J genes are TRBV29-1 and TRBJ1-2; 9 bases are a match to TRBD1. V trimming: 4 bases; J trimming: 7 bases; junction bases outside the gene matches: 10. The CDR3 is 14 amino acids. Looked up from germline, CDR1 is SQVTM and CDR2 is ANQGSEA. The CDR3 nucleotides are TGCAGCGTTGCCCCGGGACAGGGTGTTTTTGGCTACACCTTC. Translated, it gives CSVAPGQGVFGYTF.

V usage is TRBV6-1 and J usage is TRBJ2-6; D perhaps matches TRBD1 (6 bases). Germline CDR1 is MNHNS and CDR2 is SASEGT. Trimming pared 5 bases from V and 4 bases from J, leaving 9 bases between. The CDR3 spans 14 residues. The CDR3 DNA is TGTGCCAGCAGTCAGGGGTTGGGGGCCAACGTCCTGACTTTC. Residues: CASSQGLGANVLTF.

The CDR3 region has the DNA TGTGCCACCAGCAGAGATTATACAGGGACTGAAGCTTTCTTT. This gives the protein CATSRDYTGTEAFF. V is TRBV15 and J is TRBJ1-1, with D maybe TRBD1 (6 bases). The CDR3 spans 14 residues. Germline V gene lookup returns CDR1 LNHNV and CDR2 YYDKDF (reference sequence). Trimming shortened V by 0 bases and J by 5 bases, and 10 bases separated the two germline ends.

There are a few counts of this clone. The V call is TRBV4-3, the J call TRBJ1-5; 7 nucleotides match TRBD1. Germline V gene lookup returns CDR1 LGHNA and CDR2 YSLEER. This CDR3 has 15 amino acids. Trimming at V came to 1 base and at J to 6 bases, leaving 6 bases not matched to a gene. CDR3 sequence: CASSQGSQGPQPQHF. For the CDR3, the DNA is TGCGCCAGCAGCCAAGGATCACAGGGGCCTCAGCCCCAGCATTTT.

This sequence joins TRBV14 and TRBJ2-7, with D perhaps matching TRBD2 (6 bases). CDR3 length: 14 amino acids. V shed 1 base and J shed 2 bases, with 9 bases lying between them. Germline V gene lookup returns CDR1 SGHDN and CDR2 FVKESK. CDR3 amino acids: CASSQGGATYEQYF. In DNA form, the CDR3 reads TGTGCCAGCAGCCAAGGCGGGGCCACCTACGAGCAGTACTTC.

This clone has only a few counts. In the same sample, other DNA sequences code for this CDR3. The chain employs TRBV9 and TRBJ2-2, with 11 bases fitting TRBD2. This CDR3 has 16 residues. Germline loops: CDR1 SGDLS, CDR2 YYNGEE. The V gene end was trimmed by 1 base and the J gene end by 6 bases; junction bases not matched to a gene: 5. CDR3 nucleotide sequence: TGTGCCAGCAGCGTATTCCTAGCGGGAGGACCCGGGGAGCTGTTTTTT. As protein: CASSVFLAGGPGELFF.

The chain employs TRBV5-1 and TRBJ2-1; the D gene is possibly TRBD1 (6 bases). The CDR3 runs 13 residues. Germline values: CDR1 SGHRS, CDR2 YFSETQ. Deletions cut 5 bases from V and 4 bases from J, with 10 bases between. The CDR3, as DNA: TGCGCCAGCAGAGACGGACAGTACAATGAGCAGTTCTTC. Its translation is CASRDGQYNEQFF.

The chain has TRBV13 and TRBJ2-7; D not certain. V lost 3 bases and J lost 3, with 15 bases in between. Germline values: CDR1 PRHDT, CDR2 FYEKMQ (reference sequence). This CDR3 contains 15 residues. CDR3 sequence reads: CASSFGTAFGYEQYF. Here the CDR3 DNA reads TGTGCCAGCAGCTTTGGTACAGCCTTTGGCTACGAGCAGTACTTC. Based on the CDR3 plus reference TRBV13 and TRBJ2-7, the full variable domain is AAGVIQSPRHLIKEKRETATLKCYPIPRHDTVYWYQQGPGQDPQFLISFYEKMQSDKGSIPDRFSAQQFSDYHSELNMSSLELGDSALYFCASSFGTAFGYEQYFGPGTRLTVT.

The chain carries TRBV6-1 and TRBJ1-5, with 9 nucleotides matching TRBD1. The length of the CDR3 is 14 residues. The V segment lost 8 bases and the J segment 2 bases; nucleotides outside the gene matches: 4. CDR1 and CDR2 from the germline V gene are MNHNS and SASEGT. The CDR3 coding sequence is TGTGCCAGCCGGGACAGGGTGGGCAATCAGCCCCAGCATTTT. Protein product: CASRDRVGNQPQHF.

The chain uses TRBV10-3 and TRBJ2-3, with 11 bases matching TRBD2. V lost 0 bases to trimming and J lost 4 bases; unmatched junction nucleotides: 0. Germline assignment: CDR1 ENHRY and CDR2 SYGVKD. The CDR3 totals 15 residues. The CDR3 is CAISESLAGADTQYF. The CDR3 DNA sequence: TGTGCCATCAGTGAGTCACTAGCGGGAGCAGATACGCAGTATTTT.

The chain employs TRBV27 and TRBJ2-1, with 10 nucleotides matching TRBD2. Germline V gene sequence: CDR1 MNHEY, CDR2 SMNVEV (reference sequence). The V and J ends lost 5 bases and 3 bases, in that order; junction bases with no gene match: 10. The CDR3 loop spans 17 amino acids. Here the CDR3 DNA reads TGTGCCAGCAGTGCACCTAGCGGGGGTGGGCTCTACAATGAGCAGTTCTTC. Encoded protein: CASSAPSGGGLYNEQFF.

The chain links TRBV18 to TRBJ1-2; 8 positions match TRBD1. Looked up from germline, CDR1 is KGHSH and CDR2 is LQKENI. The CDR3 extends over 14 amino acids. The trim removed 3 bases at V and 3 bases at J, leaving 3 bases unmatched. Here the CDR3 DNA reads TGTGCCAGCTCACCGTTGACAGGGGACTATGGCTACACCTTC. Translation: CASSPLTGDYGYTF.

J is TRBJ2-2 and V is TRBV9, with 11 bases fitting TRBD2. Germline V lookup: CDR1 SGDLS, CDR2 YYNGEE. With 1 base clipped from V and 4 bases from J, the junction kept 9 bases outside the gene matches. The CDR3 loop spans 18 amino acids. The CDR3 loop reads CASSVSLTSGIITGELFF. As DNA, the CDR3 is TGTGCCAGCAGCGTATCATTGACTAGCGGGATCATCACCGGGGAGCTGTTTTTT.

The chain has TRBV5-8 and TRBJ2-1; TRBD1 aligns across 9 bases. The CDR3 covers 14 residues. The ends lost 0 bases at V and 9 bases at J; junction bases unmatched: 4. Germline CDR1 reads SGHTS; CDR2 reads YDEGEE. The CDR3 DNA follows: TGTGCCAGCAGCTTGGGGGACAGGGTTGGTGAGCAGTTCTTC. It encodes CASSLGDRVGEQFF.

This chain connects TRBV5-1 to TRBJ1-1, with D hard to call. V was trimmed by 4 bases and J by 4 bases, leaving 11 bases between them. CDR1 SGHRS and CDR2 YFSETQ come from the germline V gene. The CDR3 runs 13 residues. The CDR3 DNA reads as TGCGCCAGCAGCCCGGGGTATTCCACTGAAGCTTTCTTT. Encoded protein: CASSPGYSTEAFF.

This chain links TRBV5-1 with TRBJ2-1, with 11 bases aligning to TRBD2. The CDR3 runs to 15 residues. Germline trimming cut 3 bases from V and 4 bases from J; bases unmatched to any gene: 3. Germline-derived CDR1 and CDR2 are SGHRS and YFSETQ. CDR3: CASSSGLAGYNEQFF. The CDR3 DNA follows: TGCGCCAGCAGCTCTGGACTAGCGGGTTACAATGAGCAGTTCTTC.